Listed here are 21 T cell receptor beta chains from one sample, sequenced in a study of blood T cells in healthy people across ages. Next came a second PCR, run for 7 to 11 cycles, which used a sample-barcoded 5' primer along with a J-beta primer mix. TCRdb re-called the 5' RACE reads through MiXCR, storing one row per CDR3 protein. The sample has about 1.5 million distinct CDR3 sequences; 35% to 45% are singletons. The source material was blood. The receptor source for this set is a woman between 18 and 29 years old in good health.

Only a few counts were recorded for this clonotype. A much larger clone differs by one base, so this may be a read error. The genes are TRBV18 and TRBJ1-1, with D tentatively TRBD1 (5 bases). V was pared by 4 bases and J by 1 base, with 10 bases between. CDR1 is KGHSH and CDR2 is LQKENI in the germline V gene. The length of the CDR3 is 14 residues. CDR3 in DNA: TGTGCCAGCTCACAAGACAGAAAGAACACTGAAGCTTTCTTT. Amino acid sequence: CASSQDRKNTEAFF.

The rearrangement uses TRBV10-3 and TRBJ1-2; D remains ambiguous. There are 16 residues in the CDR3. V lost 0 bases and J 4 bases, leaving 15 bases between the germline ends. The germline CDR1 and CDR2 sequences are ENHRY and SYGVKD. In DNA, the CDR3 is TGTGCCATCAGTGAGTCGGGGTCAGGACGCCTCTATGGCTACACCTTC. It is translated as CAISESGSGRLYGYTF.

The V gene is TRBV12-3 or TRBV12-4, the J gene TRBJ1-2; no clear D gene. V was pared by 3 bases and J by 5 bases, with 13 bases between. This CDR3 has 14 amino acids. DNA of the CDR3: TGTGCCAGCAGTTTTCGGCGGTTATCATATGGCTACACCTTC. Amino acid sequence: CASSFRRLSYGYTF.

The V and J genes are TRBV29-1 and TRBJ1-1; tentative D call: TRBD1 (6 bases). Germline lookup yields CDR1 SQVTM and CDR2 ANQGSEA. The CDR3 extends over 13 amino acids. With 4 bases removed from V and 6 bases from J, the gap between germline ends came to 15 bases. This CDR3 reads CSVGMRQVAEAFF. The CDR3 DNA sequence: TGCAGCGTTGGAATGCGACAGGTGGCTGAAGCTTTCTTT.

The chain is built from TRBV10-2 and TRBJ2-3; perhaps TRBD2 as D (6 bases). V was shortened by 8 bases and J by 0 bases, with 12 bases between the two germline ends. CDR1 WSHSY and CDR2 SAAADI come from the germline V gene. This CDR3 spans 14 amino acids. The CDR3 loop is CASLGDSSTDTQYF. The CDR3 nucleotides are TGCGCCAGCCTGGGGGACTCTAGCACAGATACGCAGTATTTT.

This clonotype appeared many times. The rearrangement links TRBV20-1 to TRBJ1-6; 10 nucleotides agree with TRBD1. The junction had 9 bases not matched to a gene; V was cut back by 3 bases and J by 7 bases. The length of the CDR3 is 16 residues. The germline V gene has CDR1 DFQATT and CDR2 SNEGSKA (reference sequence). The chain's CDR3 is CSARGDRGTRNSPLHF. CDR3 coding DNA: TGCAGTGCTAGGGGGGACAGGGGAACGAGAAATTCACCCCTCCACTTT.

This sequence joins TRBV12-3 or TRBV12-4 and TRBJ2-2; 9 positions agree with TRBD2. The CDR3 covers 17 residues. The V and J ends lost 6 bases and 4 bases, in that order; junction bases with no gene match: 12. The CDR3 region is CASRFLSGRSITGELFF. CDR3 bases: TGTGCCAGCAGATTCCTAAGCGGGAGGTCGATCACCGGGGAGCTGTTTTTT.

This rearrangement joins TRBV4-1 to TRBJ2-5, with 7 bases lining up with TRBD1. This CDR3 spans 15 amino acids. Germline loops: CDR1 MGHRA, CDR2 YSYEKL. Losses at the gene ends were 2 bases for V and 1 base for J; bases not matched to a gene: 4. CDR3 loop: CASSQRDRVQETQYF. The CDR3 DNA sequence: TGCGCCAGCAGCCAACGGGACAGAGTCCAAGAGACCCAGTACTTC.

This clonotype has only a few counts. V and J are TRBV2 and TRBJ1-1; no clear D. The CDR3 loop spans 11 amino acids. V dropped 11 bases and J dropped 9 bases, with 16 bases sitting between them. Germline CDR1 reads SNHLY; CDR2 reads FYNNEI. The CDR3: CAEGWEGKAFF. In DNA, the CDR3 is TGTGCCGAGGGCTGGGAGGGTAAAGCTTTCTTT.

V is TRBV29-1 and J is TRBJ2-7; 9 bases map to TRBD2. The DNA end favors TRBJ2-5, so the J call may be wrong. The CDR3 has 13 amino acids. The germline gives CDR1 SQVTM, CDR2 ANQGSEA. In DNA form, the CDR3 reads TGCAGCGTCGCGACTAGCGGCTCCGGGACCCAGTACTTC. This codes for CSVATSGSGTQYF.

The V and J genes are TRBV7-9 and TRBJ2-5; 11 bases align to TRBD2. This CDR3 comprises 14 residues. With 8 bases clipped from V and 4 bases from J, the junction kept 6 bases outside the gene matches. CDR1 is SEHNR and CDR2 is FQNEAQ in the germline V gene (reference sequence). The CDR3 here is CASLDLAGGETQYF. The CDR3 nucleotides read TGTGCCAGCCTCGATCTAGCGGGAGGAGAGACCCAGTACTTC.

The chain carries TRBV12-3 or TRBV12-4 and TRBJ1-5; D is unresolved. With 7 bases removed from V and 0 bases from J, the gap between germline ends came to 10 bases. This CDR3 has 14 residues. The DNA for the CDR3 is TGTGCCAGCAACTCAGTATATAGCAATCAGCCCCAGCATTTT. Its translation is CASNSVYSNQPQHF.

The chain couples TRBV29-1 to TRBJ2-1, with 9 bases matching TRBD1. Germline-derived CDR1 and CDR2 are SQVTM and ANQGSEA. The CDR3 runs to 14 residues. With 6 bases clipped from V and 4 bases from J, the junction kept 7 bases outside the gene matches. In DNA form, the CDR3 reads TGCAGCGTATCCGGGGGACAGGGTTACAATGAGCAGTTCTTC. As protein: CSVSGGQGYNEQFF.

Remarks on this clonotype: A much larger clonotype is one base distant, so this may be a read error. This chain joins TRBV16 and TRBJ2-7; 7 nucleotides match TRBD1. The CDR3 is made up of 15 amino acids. Germline V lookup: CDR1 KGHSY, CDR2 FQNENV. V lost 2 bases and J lost 0; bases outside the gene matches: 4. CDR3 region: CASSQGTESSYEQYF. The DNA for the CDR3 is TGTGCCAGCAGCCAAGGGACAGAGAGCTCCTACGAGCAGTACTTC. Together with reference TRBV16 and TRBJ2-7, the CDR3 gives the full variable domain: GEEVAQTPKHLVRGEGQKAKLYCAPIKGHSYVFWYQQVLKNEFKFLISFQNENVFDETGMPKERFSAKCLPNSPCSLEIQATKLEDSAVYFCASSQGTESSYEQYFGPGTRLTVT.

This chain uses TRBV9 with TRBJ2-5, with 13 bases lining up with TRBD2. Germline loops: CDR1 SGDLS, CDR2 YYNGEE. Trimming cost V 4 bases and J 2 bases; bases outside gene matches: 17. This CDR3 contains 20 residues. CDR3: CASSPIPGLAGFILQETQYF. As DNA, the CDR3 is TGTGCCAGCAGCCCCATTCCGGGACTAGCGGGGTTTATATTGCAAGAGACCCAGTACTTC.

This clonotype was seen a handful of times. The chain uses TRBV13 and TRBJ1-2, with 7 bases aligning to TRBD1. This CDR3 comprises 17 residues. Germline CDR1 and CDR2: PRHDT and FYEKMQ (reference sequence). The trim removed 5 bases at V and 4 bases at J, leaving 16 bases unmatched. CDR3 nucleotides: TGTGCCAGCAGCCGATTTTTCCAACAGGGGCGCGGCTATGGCTACACCTTC. Translating gives CASSRFFQQGRGYGYTF.

This clonotype was recorded a few times. This chain connects TRBV20-1 to TRBJ1-2; 7 nucleotides agree with TRBD1. The trim removed 4 bases at V and 0 bases at J, leaving 5 bases unmatched. This CDR3 contains 14 residues. The germline gives CDR1 DFQATT, CDR2 SNEGSKA (reference sequence). The CDR3 nucleotides are TGCAGTGCTACCCGGACAGGCACTAACTATGGCTACACCTTC. This encodes CSATRTGTNYGYTF.

The CDR3 DNA reads as TGTGCCAGCAGTTCCCCCCGCCAACAGGGTGCGAACACTGAAGCTTTCTTT. Protein: CASSSPRQQGANTEAFF. The rearrangement links TRBV28 to TRBJ1-1; weak D call: TRBD1 (6 bases). This CDR3 comprises 17 residues. With 4 bases removed from V and 1 base from J, the gap between germline ends came to 19 bases. CDR1 and CDR2 (germline): MDHEN, SYDVKM.

A word on this clonotype: At one end, the junction sequence differs from germline, possibly due to a read error. This chain joins TRBV11-2 and TRBJ1-2; D is uncertain. CDR3 length: 13 residues. Germline V CDR1 and CDR2: SGHAT, FQNNGV. CDR3 coding DNA: TGTGCCAGCAGCTTAGAGCAGCACTATGGCTGCACCTTC. This encodes CASSLEQHYGCTF. Supplemented by reference TRBV11-2 and TRBJ1-2, the full variable domain reads EAGVAQSPRYKIIEKRQSVAFWCNPISGHATLYWYQQILGQGPKLLIQFQNNGVVDDSQLPKDRFSAERLKGVDSTLKIQPAKLEDSAVYLCASSLEQHYGCTFGSGTRLTVV.

Comment on this clonotype: Since no conserved phenylalanine or tryptophan closes the CDR3, a read error is the likely cause. The genes are TRBV7-2 and TRBJ1-1, with D perhaps TRBD1 (5 bases). The V end lost 1 base, the J end lost 2 bases, and 11 bases lay between the germline ends. The V gene's germline CDR1 is SGHTA and CDR2 FQGNSA. CDR3 size: 15 residues. As DNA, the CDR3 is TGTGCCAGCAGCTTAGAGGCGGGGCTAAACACTGAAGCTTTCATT. It translates to CASSLEAGLNTEAFI.

The J gene is TRBJ2-6, the V gene TRBV18; D gene unclear. There are 15 residues in the CDR3. Germline CDR1 is KGHSH and CDR2 is LQKENI. V lost 1 base to trimming and J lost 1 base, with 5 bases between them. CDR3 sequence reads: CASSPRASGANVLTF. CDR3 bases: TGTGCCAGCTCACCACGGGCGTCTGGGGCCAACGTCCTGACTTTC.